These 10 T cell receptor beta chains were sequenced from one sample in a study of cytomegalovirus exposure and HLA in healthy donors. PCR involved 60 Vbeta and 13 Jbeta primers. TCRdb's copy holds only in-frame clones and misses some; the assay was immunoSEQ multiplex PCR. The sample gives 110,000 to 150,000 clones, about four fifths of which show up once; roughly 4.8% is in the top ten. Source material: PBMCs. The receptor set was obtained from a man aged 40-49 years in good health and CMV-seronegative.

This chain joins TRBV5-5 and TRBJ1-5; D is uncertain. This CDR3 is built from 15 residues. Germline assignment: CDR1 SGHKS and CDR2 YYEKEE (reference sequence). Trimming stripped 0 bases from V and 4 bases from J, with 11 bases between. CDR3 coding DNA: TGTGCCAGCAGCTTGGGGACTTTGACGAATCAGCCCCAGCATTTT. This gives the protein CASSLGTLTNQPQHF.

The rearrangement joins TRBV7-2 to TRBJ2-1; D is unclear. This CDR3 contains 17 residues. Looked up from germline, CDR1 is SGHTA and CDR2 is FQGNSA. V lost 2 bases and J lost 4, with 18 bases in between. Written as DNA, the CDR3 is TGTGCCAGCAGCTTAAAGATGGTGTACGCACAGTACAATGAGCAGTTCTTC. Protein: CASSLKMVYAQYNEQFF.

V gene TRBV13 combines with J gene TRBJ2-7, with TRBD1 as a possible D gene (5 bases). Between the trimmed V and J ends, which lost 5 bases and 6 bases, there was a span of 11 bases. Germline CDR1 is PRHDT and CDR2 is FYEKMQ (reference sequence). This CDR3 has 12 amino acids. The CDR3 region is CASSETGREQYF. The CDR3 DNA follows: TGTGCCAGCAGCGAAACAGGTCGCGAGCAGTACTTC.

This clone is a singleton in its sample. CDR3 bases: TGTGCCAGCAGTCATGACAGGTCCCACGAGCAGTACTTC. The encoded protein is CASSHDRSHEQYF. The chain has TRBV6-6 and TRBJ2-7; D possibly corresponds to TRBD1 (6 bases). Germline V gives CDR1 MNHNY, CDR2 SVGAGI (reference sequence). V dropped 5 bases and J dropped 5 bases, with 13 bases sitting between them. The length of the CDR3 is 13 residues.

The V gene is TRBV12-1, the J gene TRBJ2-1; TRBD2, the table's D call, lacks a check against the DNA. TRBV12-1 is flagged as a pseudogene. CDR3 length equals 19 residues. CDR3 loop: CASSFAQGRENPLQGEQFF. CDR3 DNA sequence: TGTGCCAGCAGCTTTGCGCAGGGGCGGGAGAACCCCCTGCAGGGTGAGCAGTTCTTC.

The V gene is TRBV9, the J gene TRBJ2-2; possible D gene TRBD1, 5 bases. Germline assignment: CDR1 SGDLS and CDR2 YYNGEE. Between the trimmed V and J ends, which lost 3 bases and 0 bases, there was a span of 12 bases. The CDR3 covers 16 residues. Here the CDR3 DNA reads TGTGCCAGCAGCGAGGTTGAGACAGCGAACACCGGGGAGCTGTTTTTT. Translated, it gives CASSEVETANTGELFF.

The chain links TRBV19 to TRBJ1-5, with D possibly TRBD1 on 6 matching bases. From germline, CDR1 is LNHDA and CDR2 SQIVND (reference sequence). This CDR3 spans 14 amino acids. The ends were cut back, 5 bases at V and 3 bases at J, with 11 bases in the middle. The CDR3: CASSGRDNNQPQHF. The CDR3 DNA reads TGTGCCAGTAGTGGCCGGGACAACAATCAGCCCCAGCATTTT.

In this sample, this clone turned up once. The chain's CDR3 is CASSPAGGGYTF. As DNA, the CDR3 is TGTGCCAGCTCCCCCGCGGGCGGCGGCTACACCTTC. This chain connects TRBV7-2 to TRBJ1-2, with D uncertain. In germline, CDR1 is SGHTA, CDR2 FQGNSA. The CDR3 consists of 12 residues. V was clipped by 8 bases and J by 8 bases, with 15 bases between them.

The chain couples TRBV5-1 to TRBJ1-5, with D perhaps matching TRBD1 (5 bases). The V gene's germline CDR1 is SGHRS and CDR2 YFSETQ. This CDR3 has 14 residues. V gave up 2 bases and J gave up 2 bases, with 8 bases separating them. The CDR3 protein is CASSFAGGNQPQHF. Written as DNA, the CDR3 is TGCGCCAGCAGCTTTGCGGGGGGCAATCAGCCCCAGCATTTT. Full variable domain (remainder filled in from reference TRBV5-1 and TRBJ1-5): KAGVTQTPRYLIKTRGQQVTLSCSPISGHRSVSWYQQTPGQGLQFLFEYFSETQRNKGNFPGRFSGRQFSNSRSEMNVSTLELGDSALYLCASSFAGGNQPQHFGDGTRLSIL.

The genes are TRBV9 and TRBJ2-1; 11 bases fit TRBD1. V lost 1 base to trimming and J lost 3 bases; unmatched junction nucleotides: 9. The CDR3 is 18 residues long. Germline CDR1 SGDLS, CDR2 YYNGEE. CDR3: CASSVTQGGTGGYNEQFF. CDR3 bases: TGTGCCAGCAGCGTAACTCAAGGGGGGACAGGGGGCTACAATGAGCAGTTCTTC.